This T cell receptor beta chain derives from a study of neurological immune-mediated disorders. At least ten counts were recorded for this clonotype. TCRdb reprocessed the 5' RACE reads via MiXCR and lists one record per CDR3 protein. The sample lists 50,000 or so distinct CDR3 sequences, over 3% seen once, with more than 5% in the top ten. This TCR was recovered from a man aged 35-49 years with multiple sclerosis. The sample was PBMCs.

The DNA of the CDR3 is TGTGCCAGCAGCTTTGGGGATAGCACAGATACGCAGTATTTT. This gives the protein CASSFGDSTDTQYF. The chain uses TRBV5-5 and TRBJ2-3; D not certain. This CDR3 is built from 14 residues. Trimming took off 2 bases at V and 0 bases at J, with 7 bases between the two ends. Germline loops: CDR1 SGHKS, CDR2 YYEKEE (reference sequence).